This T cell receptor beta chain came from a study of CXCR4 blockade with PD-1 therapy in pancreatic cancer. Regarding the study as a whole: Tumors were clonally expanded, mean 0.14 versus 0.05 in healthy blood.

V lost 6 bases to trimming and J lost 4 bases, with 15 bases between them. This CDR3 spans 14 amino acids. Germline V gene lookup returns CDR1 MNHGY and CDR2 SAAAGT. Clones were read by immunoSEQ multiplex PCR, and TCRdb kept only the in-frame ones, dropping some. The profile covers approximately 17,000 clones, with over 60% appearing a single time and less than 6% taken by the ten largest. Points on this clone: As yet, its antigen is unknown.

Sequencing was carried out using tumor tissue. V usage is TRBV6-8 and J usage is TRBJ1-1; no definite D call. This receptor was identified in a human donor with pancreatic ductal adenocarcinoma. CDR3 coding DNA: TGTGCCAGCAGACCTAGTGGACCCGTCACTGAAGCTTTCTTT. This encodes CASRPSGPVTEAFF.